The 24 T cell receptor beta chains reported below all come from one sample, sequenced in a study of human CD8 memory T cell subsets. Preparation of the TCR beta libraries relied on UMI-labeled 5' RACE. For each CDR3 protein, TCRdb gives one entry from its re-call of the 5' RACE reads, without DNA. This sample's table has about 10,000 distinct CDR3 sequences. Sequenced: CD8+ stem-like memory T cells (TSCM and TCM) sorted from PBMCs. The sample's subset: stem-like memory CD8 T cells (TSTEM), CCR7+ PD-1- TIGIT-. The source of these receptors is a human donor in good health.

The chain carries TRBV4-1 and TRBJ2-1; TCRdb names TRBD2, which stays unverified in the absence of DNA. Germline assignment: CDR1 MGHRA and CDR2 YSYEKL. The length of the CDR3 is 17 residues. The CDR3 sequence: CASSQVSSGPAYNEQFF.

The rearrangement uses TRBV27 and TRBJ2-3; TCRdb returns TRBD1, unconfirmable since there is no DNA. Germline V gives CDR1 MNHEY, CDR2 SMNVEV (reference sequence). The CDR3 is 14 residues long. CDR3 region: CASSLSRETDTQYF.

The gene calls are TRBV11-2 and TRBJ2-1; there is no DNA to check the TCRdb D call of TRBD2. Germline V gives CDR1 SGHAT, CDR2 FQNNGV. This CDR3 is 17 amino acids long. This CDR3 reads CASSLGWGLADNNEQFF.

This clonotype is deemed medium-sized (0.01 to 0.1%) by its frequency. The gene calls are TRBV5-1 and TRBJ1-1; the D gene TCRdb calls, TRBD1, cannot be checked with no DNA. This CDR3 spans 14 amino acids. CDR1 is SGHRS and CDR2 is YFSETQ in the germline V gene. The CDR3 spells CASSLSGVNTEAFF.

Considering frequency, this clonotype is medium-sized. The genes are TRBV6-5 and TRBJ1-2; TCRdb's D call, TRBD1, is unchecked because there is no DNA. CDR3 size: 15 residues. Germline loops: CDR1 MNHEY, CDR2 SVGAGI. CDR3: CASTPIGGRNYGYTF.

The chain uses TRBV6-5 and TRBJ1-1; TCRdb's D call, TRBD1, is unchecked because there is no DNA. Germline values: CDR1 MNHEY, CDR2 SVGAGI. This CDR3 has 11 residues. CDR3 protein: CASSPGGRAFF.

This clonotype is labeled medium-sized based on frequency. The chain has TRBV30 and TRBJ1-1. There are 11 residues in the CDR3. From germline, CDR1 is GTSNPN and CDR2 SVGIG (reference sequence). The CDR3 is CAWAHYTEAFF. Full variable domain (remainder filled in from reference TRBV30 and TRBJ1-1): SQTIHQWPATLVQPVGSPLSLECTVEGTSNPNLYWYRQAAGRGLQLLFYSVGIGQISSEVPQNLSASRPQDRQFILSSKKLLLSDSGFYLCAWAHYTEAFFGQGTRLTVV.

This clonotype counts as medium-sized by frequency. This rearrangement joins TRBV2 to TRBJ2-7. In germline, CDR1 is SNHLY, CDR2 FYNNEI. This CDR3 is built from 16 residues. CDR3 loop: CASSEAMDGHSYEQYF.

This chain links TRBV27 with TRBJ1-1; TCRdb lists TRBD1, though no DNA is available to test this call. The CDR3 is made up of 16 amino acids. Per germline, CDR1 MNHEY and CDR2 SMNVEV (reference sequence). The CDR3 protein is CASSFVAGGLFSEAFF.

The rearrangement links TRBV9 to TRBJ2-1; TCRdb's D gene call, TRBD2, goes unchecked for lack of DNA. This CDR3 has 16 amino acids. Germline CDR1 is SGDLS and CDR2 is YYNGEE. The CDR3 sequence: CASSVAATSGGNEQFF.

CDR3 region: CASSLESSGNYGYTF. The V gene is TRBV11-2, the J gene TRBJ1-2. The germline V gene has CDR1 SGHAT and CDR2 FQNNGV. CDR3 length: 15 amino acids. Full variable domain (remainder filled in from reference TRBV11-2 and TRBJ1-2): EAGVAQSPRYKIIEKRQSVAFWCNPISGHATLYWYQQILGQGPKLLIQFQNNGVVDDSQLPKDRFSAERLKGVDSTLKIQPAKLEDSAVYLCASSLESSGNYGYTFGSGTRLTVV.

The rearrangement links TRBV20-1 to TRBJ2-1; TCRdb reports TRBD2, a call that lacks DNA to check it against. The CDR3 extends over 15 amino acids. From germline, CDR1 is DFQATT and CDR2 SNEGSKA (reference sequence). CDR3 in amino acids: CSARELAGEWNEQFF.

CDR3 loop: CSVEGEGTASNYGYTF. The gene calls are TRBV29-1 and TRBJ1-2; without DNA, the TCRdb call of TRBD1 cannot be checked. Germline lookup yields CDR1 SQVTM and CDR2 ANQGSEA. CDR3 length: 16 residues.

The rearrangement joins TRBV7-9 to TRBJ2-5; checking the TCRdb D call of TRBD1 is not possible without DNA. CDR1 and CDR2 from the germline V gene are SEHNR and FQNEAQ (reference sequence). This CDR3 has 15 amino acids. Here the CDR3 reads CASSPDRGAVETQYF.

The genes are TRBV23-1 and TRBJ2-7; TCRdb picks TRBD1, but there is no DNA to check that call. Being an ORF, TRBV23-1 has a function that is uncertain. The CDR3 extends over 14 amino acids. The CDR3 reads CASSPDRPPYEQYF.

The chain has TRBV19 and TRBJ2-3; absent DNA, TCRdb's TRBD2 call cannot be checked. Germline V gives CDR1 LNHDA, CDR2 SQIVND (reference sequence). This CDR3 contains 16 residues. CDR3 sequence reads: CASSIGGGSGTDTQYF.

The CDR3: CSASGVSGNSPLHF. The rearrangement links TRBV20-1 to TRBJ1-6. CDR3 length: 14 amino acids. In germline, CDR1 is DFQATT, CDR2 SNEGSKA (reference sequence).

Measured by frequency, this clonotype is medium-sized. The V call is TRBV7-2, the J call TRBJ2-4; TCRdb picks TRBD1, but there is no DNA to check that call. The germline V gene encodes CDR1 SGHTA and CDR2 FQGNSA. The CDR3 extends over 12 amino acids. CDR3 residues: CASSPGLDIQYF.

The chain has TRBV28 and TRBJ1-1. The CDR3 is made up of 14 amino acids. Germline CDR1 reads MDHEN; CDR2 reads SYDVKM. CDR3 loop: CASSSHNRFTEAFF.

This chain uses TRBV5-4 with TRBJ2-1; TCRdb proposes TRBD1, but this gene call is untestable without DNA. The germline CDR1 and CDR2 sequences are SGHNT and YYREEE (reference sequence). The CDR3 contains 16 residues. CDR3 protein: CASSLAQGASYNEQFF.

The CDR3 reads CASSSPGQGAGEQYF. The chain is built from TRBV9 and TRBJ2-7; TCRdb picks TRBD1, but there is no DNA to check that call. Germline V lookup: CDR1 SGDLS, CDR2 YYNGEE. The CDR3 spans 15 residues.

CDR3: CASSSGAGGNEQYF. The chain carries TRBV7-9 and TRBJ2-7; TCRdb proposes TRBD1, but this gene call is untestable without DNA. Germline CDR1 and CDR2: SEHNR and FQNEAQ (reference sequence). This CDR3 spans 14 amino acids.

The rearrangement uses TRBV5-5 and TRBJ2-7; TCRdb lists TRBD2, though no DNA is available to test this call. The germline CDR1 and CDR2 sequences are SGHKS and YYEKEE (reference sequence). The CDR3 is 17 amino acids. CDR3 loop: CASSPLGDSGRSYEQYF.

The V gene is TRBV7-9, the J gene TRBJ2-7; the D gene TCRdb calls, TRBD2, cannot be checked with no DNA. This CDR3 spans 12 amino acids. The V gene's germline CDR1 is SEHNR and CDR2 FQNEAQ (reference sequence). CDR3 sequence: CASSLEGSEQYF.